The rows below give T cell receptor beta chains drawn from one sample of a study of T cell changes during pregnancy in multiple sclerosis. Generated by immunoSEQ multiplex PCR, the TCRdb table keeps only in-frame clones and is missing some. The sample yields roughly 40,000 clones, roughly nine tenths seen once. The input for sequencing was CD4+ T cells from peripheral blood mononuclear cells, taken before pregnancy. Receptors were obtained from a female donor with multiple sclerosis, enrolled in a pregnancy study. The CDR3 runs from the conserved cysteine through the conserved F or W. Fields, in order: D gene, clone size, J gene, V gene, CDR3 DNA, CDR3 protein. The D gene is left open where the match is weak. Clone size is shown for a subset of rows, as once, few, many or a class of expanded clone.

d_call: .; clone_size: .; j_call: TRBJ2-3; v_call: TRBV9; cdr3_nt: TGTGCCAGCAATACGCAGGCCTCGAGCACAGATACGCAGTATTTT; cdr3_aa: CASNTQASSTDTQYF
d_call: .; clone_size: .; j_call: TRBJ1-5; v_call: TRBV6-1; cdr3_nt: TGTGCCAGCAGTGAACCGGGACTTAATCAGCCCCAGCATTTT; cdr3_aa: CASSEPGLNQPQHF
d_call: TRBD2; clone_size: .; j_call: TRBJ2-5; v_call: TRBV5-5; cdr3_nt: TGTGCCAGCAGCTTGGCCGGGCTAGCGGGAGTTGAGACCCAGTACTTC; cdr3_aa: CASSLAGLAGVETQYF
d_call: .; clone_size: once; j_call: TRBJ1-5; v_call: TRBV28; cdr3_nt: TGTGCCACCACGCCCCCAGGCAGCAATCAGCCCCAGCATTTT; cdr3_aa: CATTPPGSNQPQHF
d_call: .; clone_size: .; j_call: TRBJ2-3; v_call: TRBV5-6; cdr3_nt: TGTGCCAGCATCAAGGAGGTGACAGATACGCAGTATTTT; cdr3_aa: CASIKEVTDTQYF
d_call: TRBD1; clone_size: .; j_call: TRBJ2-7; v_call: TRBV2; cdr3_nt: TGTGCCAGCAGTCCAACAGGGGGCAGATACGAGCAGTACTTC; cdr3_aa: CASSPTGGRYEQYF
d_call: .; clone_size: .; j_call: TRBJ2-7; v_call: TRBV19; cdr3_nt: TGTGCCAGTAGTACGGGAAGTAGCGTTTTCTACGAGCAGTACTTC; cdr3_aa: CASSTGSSVFYEQYF
d_call: TRBD2; clone_size: .; j_call: TRBJ2-5; v_call: TRBV7-2; cdr3_nt: TGTGCCAGCAGCCGCGGGAGGGTCGGCACGGAGACCCAGTACTTC; cdr3_aa: CASSRGRVGTETQYF
d_call: TRBD2; clone_size: .; j_call: TRBJ2-3; v_call: TRBV5-4; cdr3_nt: TGTGCCAGCAGCTTGGATAGCGGGAGGACAGATACGCAGTATTTT; cdr3_aa: CASSLDSGRTDTQYF
d_call: TRBD1; clone_size: .; j_call: TRBJ2-6; v_call: TRBV7-8; cdr3_nt: TGTGCCAGCAGCCTTGGGACAGGGCGGTGGGACTTCGTCCTGACTTTC; cdr3_aa: CASSLGTGRWDFVLTF
d_call: TRBD1; clone_size: .; j_call: TRBJ1-1; v_call: TRBV6-1; cdr3_nt: TGTGCCAGCAGACCGACAGGGACGAACACTGAAGCTTTCTTT; cdr3_aa: CASRPTGTNTEAFF
d_call: TRBD2; clone_size: once; j_call: TRBJ2-5; v_call: TRBV28; cdr3_nt: TGTACCAGCAGGGCTAGCGGGAGTGAGACCCAGTACTTC; cdr3_aa: CTSRASGSETQYF
d_call: .; clone_size: .; j_call: TRBJ1-4; v_call: TRBV5-8; cdr3_nt: TGTGCCAGCAGAGTGGGCGGGGCACGGGAAAAACTGTTTTTT; cdr3_aa: CASRVGGAREKLFF
d_call: TRBD1; clone_size: once; j_call: TRBJ2-2; v_call: TRBV7-2; cdr3_nt: TGTGCCACAGAACGGGACAGGGTAGACACCGGGGAGCTGTTTTTT; cdr3_aa: CATERDRVDTGELFF
d_call: .; clone_size: .; j_call: TRBJ1-1; v_call: TRBV4-1; cdr3_nt: TGCGCCAGCAGCCAAGATTTGACACTTATGAACACTGAAGCTTTCTTT; cdr3_aa: CASSQDLTLMNTEAFF
d_call: TRBD2; clone_size: .; j_call: TRBJ2-1; v_call: TRBV5-1; cdr3_nt: TGCGCCAGCAGCTTGGTTCTAGCGGGAAGGGGCTCCAATGAGCAGTTCTTC; cdr3_aa: CASSLVLAGRGSNEQFF
d_call: TRBD1; clone_size: .; j_call: TRBJ1-5; v_call: TRBV28; cdr3_nt: TGTGCCAGCAGTTCAACAGGGGGCAGCAATCAGCCCCAGCATTTT; cdr3_aa: CASSSTGGSNQPQHF
d_call: .; clone_size: .; j_call: TRBJ2-7; v_call: TRBV27; cdr3_nt: TGTGCCAGCGGGGGCCTCTACGAGCAGTACTTC; cdr3_aa: CASGGLYEQYF
d_call: TRBD1; clone_size: .; j_call: TRBJ1-2; v_call: TRBV9; cdr3_nt: TGTGCCAGCAGCGTAGACGGGACAGGGGGATATGGCTACACCTTC; cdr3_aa: CASSVDGTGGYGYTF
d_call: .; clone_size: .; j_call: TRBJ1-1; v_call: TRBV28; cdr3_nt: TGTGCCAGCAGTTTGTCGGGGGGGCCGAACACTGAAGCTTTCTTT; cdr3_aa: CASSLSGGPNTEAFF
d_call: .; clone_size: .; j_call: TRBJ1-4; v_call: TRBV28; cdr3_nt: TGTGCCAGCAGCTCCGGGACACAGAATGAAAAACTGTTTTTT; cdr3_aa: CASSSGTQNEKLFF
d_call: TRBD2; clone_size: .; j_call: TRBJ2-5; v_call: TRBV2; cdr3_nt: TGTGCCAGCAGTGGAGCTAGCGGGAGGGAAGGAGAGACCCAGTACTTC; cdr3_aa: CASSGASGREGETQYF
d_call: TRBD2; clone_size: once; j_call: TRBJ2-5; v_call: TRBV6-5; cdr3_nt: TGTGCCAGCAGGAAGCGGGGAGGTGGGGAGACCCAGTACTTC; cdr3_aa: CASRKRGGGETQYF
d_call: .; clone_size: few; j_call: TRBJ2-5; v_call: TRBV6-1; cdr3_nt: TGTGCCAGCAGGTGGAGTGAGGTCCAAGAGACCCAGTACTTC; cdr3_aa: CASRWSEVQETQYF
d_call: .; clone_size: .; j_call: TRBJ2-1; v_call: TRBV5-4; cdr3_nt: TGTGCCAGCAGCCGTGTAGTTAGCTCCTACAATGAGCAGTTCTTC; cdr3_aa: CASSRVVSSYNEQFF
d_call: .; clone_size: .; j_call: TRBJ1-1; v_call: TRBV7-7; cdr3_nt: TGTGCTAGCAGCCCCGGGTCTACGGCTGAAGCTTTCTTT; cdr3_aa: CASSPGSTAEAFF
d_call: .; clone_size: .; j_call: TRBJ2-7; v_call: TRBV7-2; cdr3_nt: TGTGCCAGCAGCTTAGCGCTTGGGCCCTCCTACGAGCAGTACTTC; cdr3_aa: CASSLALGPSYEQYF
d_call: TRBD1; clone_size: .; j_call: TRBJ2-7; v_call: TRBV5-1; cdr3_nt: TGCGCCAGCAGCCGCCCGGGACAGTCTCTTGCCGAGCAGTACTTC; cdr3_aa: CASSRPGQSLAEQYF
d_call: TRBD1; clone_size: once; j_call: TRBJ2-5; v_call: TRBV11-3; cdr3_nt: TGTGCCAGCAGCCGGGACAGCCAAGAGACCCAGTACTTC; cdr3_aa: CASSRDSQETQYF
d_call: TRBD1; clone_size: once; j_call: TRBJ2-1; v_call: TRBV18; cdr3_nt: TGTGCCAGCTCACCACGGACAGGGGAGATCAATGAGCAGTTCTTC; cdr3_aa: CASSPRTGEINEQFF
d_call: TRBD2; clone_size: .; j_call: TRBJ2-6; v_call: TRBV7-6; cdr3_nt: TGTGCCAGCAGCTTACTGGCGGGAGAGAAACCTGGGGCCAACGTCCTGACTTTC; cdr3_aa: CASSLLAGEKPGANVLTF
d_call: TRBD2; clone_size: .; j_call: TRBJ2-3; v_call: TRBV6-6; cdr3_nt: TGTGCCAGCAACCCTACGGCGCGGGAGGGCACAGATACGCAGTATTTT; cdr3_aa: CASNPTAREGTDTQYF
d_call: TRBD2; clone_size: .; j_call: TRBJ2-3; v_call: TRBV30; cdr3_nt: TGTGCCTGGAGTGCTATAAAACTAGCGGGAGCCATTTCTGGCACAGATACGCAGTATTTT; cdr3_aa: CAWSAIKLAGAISGTDTQYF
d_call: TRBD2; clone_size: .; j_call: TRBJ2-3; v_call: TRBV29-1; cdr3_nt: TGCAGCGTTGAGGGGAGGGGTTCCGCAGATACGCAGTATTTT; cdr3_aa: CSVEGRGSADTQYF
d_call: .; clone_size: .; j_call: TRBJ1-5; v_call: TRBV6-5; cdr3_nt: TGTGCCAGCAGTCGACAATGGGGAGGGCCCCAGCATTTT; cdr3_aa: CASSRQWGGPQHF
d_call: .; clone_size: .; j_call: TRBJ1-5; v_call: TRBV6-1; cdr3_nt: TGTGCCAGCAGTTCGGGCGGGCATCAGCCCCAGCATTTT; cdr3_aa: CASSSGGHQPQHF